Listed here are 8 T cell receptor beta chains from one sample, sequenced in a study of shared clonotypes between healthy human individuals. The protocol was immunoSEQ multiplex PCR, while the TCRdb copy is restricted to in-frame clones and leaves out a portion. The sample lists 2 million to 2.5 million clones; under 95% were seen once. What was sequenced was naive CD4+ T cells from PBMCs. Subset reported: CD45RA+ positively selected. The receptor set was obtained from a young man in good health. Some clones in this sample may be carry-over from other donors' samples.

The rearrangement links TRBV14 to TRBJ2-2; TRBD1 matches at 9 bases. CDR3 length: 17 amino acids. In germline, CDR1 is SGHDN, CDR2 FVKESK. The ends lost 4 bases at V and 2 bases at J; junction bases unmatched: 8. The CDR3 protein is CASSPSHRGLNTGELFF. The CDR3 region has the DNA TGTGCCAGCAGCCCTTCGCACAGGGGGCTTAACACCGGGGAGCTGTTTTTT. The full variable domain, rest sourced from reference TRBV14 and TRBJ2-2, is EAGVTQFPSHSVIEKGQTVTLRCDPISGHDNLYWYRRVMGKEIKFLLHFVKESKQDESGMPNNRFLAERTGGTYSTLKVQPAELEDSGVYFCASSPSHRGLNTGELFFGEGSRLTVL.

The chain employs TRBV5-4 and TRBJ2-3; 9 bases align to TRBD2. The junction had 4 bases not matched to a gene; V was cut back by 2 bases and J by 6 bases. Germline V gives CDR1 SGHNT, CDR2 YYREEE (reference sequence). This CDR3 region has 14 residues. CDR3 sequence reads: CASSLAGGVDTQYF. In DNA, the CDR3 is TGTGCCAGCAGCTTAGCGGGAGGTGTGGATACGCAGTATTTT.

Points on this clone: The sample contains more than one DNA sequence encoding this CDR3. This chain uses TRBV6-6 with TRBJ2-7, with 11 bases that match TRBD2. V was pared by 2 bases and J by 2 bases, with 2 bases of the junction left unmatched. This CDR3 is 15 amino acids long. From germline, CDR1 is MNHNY and CDR2 SVGAGI (reference sequence). In nucleotides, the CDR3 is TGTGCCAGCAGTTACGGGACTAGCGGAACCTACGAGCAGTACTTC. Residues: CASSYGTSGTYEQYF.

As to this clone: Other DNA sequences of this sample code for an identical CDR3. The chain's CDR3 is CASSLGNQPQHF. The CDR3 nucleotides are TGTGCCAGCAGCCTGGGAAACCAGCCCCAGCATTTT. The chain carries TRBV5-6 and TRBJ1-5; D gene ambiguous. Trimming took 4 bases from V and 7 from J, leaving 9 bases between them. CDR1 and CDR2 (germline): SGHDT, YYEEEE. The CDR3 loop spans 12 amino acids.

The chain employs TRBV11-2 and TRBJ2-5; TRBD1 agrees at 11 bases. The CDR3 consists of 15 residues. CDR1 and CDR2 from the germline V gene are SGHAT and FQNNGV. V gave up 5 bases and J gave up 5 bases; unmatched junction bases: 7. The CDR3 sequence is CASSPRTGGAETQYF. The CDR3 bases are TGTGCCAGCAGCCCGCGGACAGGGGGCGCGGAGACCCAGTACTTC.

This clone appeared a single time. The gene calls are TRBV2 and TRBJ1-2; 7 positions match TRBD1. J lost 8 bases, V lost 8 bases, and 2 bases had no gene match. Germline assignment: CDR1 SNHLY and CDR2 FYNNEI. This CDR3 contains 10 residues. The DNA for the CDR3 is TGTGCCAGCCAGGGGGGAGGCTACACCTTC. This translates into CASQGGGYTF.

The chain links TRBV4-3 to TRBJ2-2; 10 bases fit TRBD1. Germline CDR1 is LGHNA and CDR2 is YSLEER. With 5 bases clipped from V and 4 bases from J, the junction kept 4 bases outside the gene matches. The CDR3 extends over 15 amino acids. The DNA of the CDR3 is TGCGCCAGCAGCAGACAGGGGGCCGGCACCGGGGAGCTGTTTTTT. It translates to CASSRQGAGTGELFF.

The J gene is TRBJ2-1, the V gene TRBV29-1; D uncertain. Trimming cost V 7 bases and J 0 bases, with 13 bases left between them. CDR1 and CDR2 (germline): SQVTM, ANQGSEA. This CDR3 region has 14 residues. CDR3 in DNA: TGCAGCGCGCCTCCCCAGAGCTCCTACAATGAGCAGTTCTTC. It encodes CSAPPQSSYNEQFF.